Shown below are 16 T cell receptor beta chains from a single sample sequenced in a study of T cell clones after liver transplantation. Using immunoSEQ multiplex PCR, the repertoire was profiled, and TCRdb retains in-frame clones only, with some absent. The sample consists of approximately 18,000 clones, 85% to 90% of them appearing once. The input for sequencing was CD8+ T cells from blood, taken 46 months after liver transplant. Source of these receptors: a human patient who received a liver transplant. Among the T cells, some may be from the graft donor.

This chain uses TRBV19 with TRBJ1-1; D is unclear. Per the germline V gene, CDR1 is LNHDA and CDR2 is SQIVND (reference sequence). The CDR3 sequence is 12 residues long. The V end lost 8 bases, the J end lost 4 bases, and 11 bases lay between the germline ends. The CDR3 protein is CASSSRVTEAFF. DNA for the CDR3: TGTGCCAGTTCCTCTCGGGTCACTGAAGCTTTCTTT.

This chain uses TRBV28 with TRBJ2-3; tentatively, D is TRBD1 or TRBD2 (5 bases each). This CDR3 comprises 14 residues. Germline V gives CDR1 MDHEN, CDR2 SYDVKM. Trimming took off 8 bases at V and 6 bases at J, with 18 bases between the two ends. CDR3 amino acids: CASGAWRFGDTQYF. In DNA, the CDR3 is TGTGCCAGCGGGGCCTGGAGGTTCGGGGATACGCAGTATTTT.

This chain connects TRBV28 to TRBJ1-3; no firm D call. There are 14 residues in the CDR3. Germline V gene lookup returns CDR1 MDHEN and CDR2 SYDVKM. Trimming left V 3 bases short and J 4 bases short, with 10 bases between. The CDR3 DNA is TGTGCCAGCAGTTTCCGGGGTCTAGGAAACACCATATATTTT. The encoded protein is CASSFRGLGNTIYF. The whole variable domain, remainder taken from reference TRBV28 and TRBJ1-3, is DVKVTQSSRYLVKRTGEKVFLECVQDMDHENMFWYRQDPGLGLRLIYFSYDVKMKEKGDIPEGYSVSREKKERFSLILESASTNQTSMYLCASSFRGLGNTIYFGEGSWLTVV.

The genes are TRBV9 and TRBJ1-4; D not resolved. Germline-derived CDR1 and CDR2 are SGDLS and YYNGEE. The CDR3 length is 14 residues. V shed 0 bases and J shed 7 bases, with 10 bases lying between them. The CDR3 loop reads CASSVGGGGEKLFF. CDR3 nucleotides: TGTGCCAGCAGCGTAGGCGGAGGAGGTGAAAAACTGTTTTTT. Full variable domain (rest looked up from reference TRBV9 and TRBJ1-4): DSGVTQTPKHLITATGQRVTLRCSPRSGDLSVYWYQQSLDQGLQFLIQYYNGEERAKGNILERFSAQQFPDLHSELNLSSLELGDSALYFCASSVGGGGEKLFFGSGTQLSVL.

The genes are TRBV19 and TRBJ2-7; D not resolved. V gave up 3 bases and J gave up 1 base, with 10 bases separating them. The CDR3 loop spans 14 amino acids. Germline V gene data show CDR1 as LNHDA and CDR2 as SQIVND (reference sequence). For the CDR3, the DNA is TGTGCCAGTAGTATCGGAGTCCCTTCCTACGAGCAGTACTTC. It translates to CASSIGVPSYEQYF. The variable domain in full, completed from reference TRBV19 and TRBJ2-7, reads DGGITQSPKYLFRKEGQNVTLSCEQNLNHDAMYWYRQDPGQGLRLIYYSQIVNDFQKGDIAEGYSVSREKKESFPLTVTSAQKNPTAFYLCASSIGVPSYEQYFGPGTRLTVT.

This sequence joins TRBV7-9 and TRBJ1-1, with D uncertain. The CDR3 covers 15 residues. Per germline, CDR1 SEHNR and CDR2 FQNEAQ (reference sequence). V lost 5 bases, J lost 4 bases, and 17 bases lay in between. The CDR3 nucleotides are TGTGCCAGCAGCCAGACGGCGGGCGTGGGCACTGAAGCTTTCTTT. It codes for CASSQTAGVGTEAFF.

The chain combines TRBV5-4 with TRBJ2-7; tentative D call: TRBD1 (6 bases). This CDR3 is 14 amino acids long. Trimming cost V 2 bases and J 4 bases, with 13 bases left between them. The germline gives CDR1 SGHNT, CDR2 YYREEE (reference sequence). For the CDR3, the DNA is TGTGCCAGCAGCTTCAGTACAGGGAAATACGAGCAGTACTTC. Protein: CASSFSTGKYEQYF.

This clone was picked up one time. The chain uses TRBV13 and TRBJ2-1, with D possibly TRBD2 on 6 matching bases. This CDR3 region has 16 residues. The germline V gene has CDR1 PRHDT and CDR2 FYEKMQ (reference sequence). The V and J ends lost 1 base and 0 bases respectively, with 10 bases between them. The CDR3 nucleotides read TGTGCCAGCAGCTTAGATCGCGGGACCTCCTACAATGAGCAGTTCTTC. Its translation: CASSLDRGTSYNEQFF.

This sequence joins TRBV6-5 and TRBJ2-3; D may match TRBD1 or TRBD2 (6 bases each). CDR1 is MNHEY and CDR2 is SVGAGI in the germline V gene. V lost 0 bases, J lost 1 base, and 8 bases lay in between. The CDR3 covers 15 residues. The CDR3 spells CASSYSRGGTDTQYF. CDR3 DNA sequence: TGTGCCAGCAGTTACTCTAGGGGGGGCACAGATACGCAGTATTTT.

This clone was seen a handful of times. The chain is built from TRBV5-1 and TRBJ2-7; D ambiguous. V dropped 2 bases and J dropped 2 bases, with 8 bases sitting between them. The CDR3 is made up of 13 amino acids. Per germline, CDR1 SGHRS and CDR2 YFSETQ. Here the CDR3 reads CASSFTPTYEQYF. The CDR3 bases are TGCGCCAGCAGCTTTACACCCACCTACGAGCAGTACTTC.

The DNA of the CDR3 is TGTGCCAGCAGTTTGACCCAGGGGAACACTGAAGCTTTCTTT. This encodes CASSLTQGNTEAFF. This chain connects TRBV6-1 to TRBJ1-1; D is perhaps TRBD1 (5 bases). Germline-derived CDR1 and CDR2 are MNHNS and SASEGT. This CDR3 is built from 14 residues. Deletions cut 5 bases from V and 1 base from J, with 11 bases between.

V usage is TRBV19 and J usage is TRBJ2-3; D is unresolved. The CDR3 is 16 residues long. Germline V gives CDR1 LNHDA, CDR2 SQIVND (reference sequence). The V and J ends lost 3 bases and 0 bases respectively, with 13 bases between them. CDR3 in DNA: TGTGCCAGTAGTATTGATCCCTTAGCTAGCACAGATACGCAGTATTTT. This encodes CASSIDPLASTDTQYF.

This chain uses TRBV5-4 with TRBJ1-1; D not resolved. Germline assignment: CDR1 SGHNT and CDR2 YYREEE (reference sequence). Trimming removed 2 bases at V and 0 bases at J, with 5 bases between. The CDR3 runs to 13 residues. The CDR3 region is CASSFRLNTEAFF. The CDR3 nucleotides are TGTGCCAGCAGCTTCCGACTGAACACTGAAGCTTTCTTT. Supplemented by reference TRBV5-4 and TRBJ1-1, the full variable domain reads ETGVTQSPTHLIKTRGQQVTLRCSSQSGHNTVSWYQQALGQGPQFIFQYYREEENGRGNFPPRFSGLQFPNYSSELNVNALELDDSALYLCASSFRLNTEAFFGQGTRLTVV.

The chain combines TRBV30 with TRBJ2-1; tentative D call: TRBD2 (6 bases). The germline V and J ends were trimmed by 4 bases and 7 bases, with 20 bases remaining between them. Germline CDR1 reads GTSNPN; CDR2 reads SVGIG (reference sequence). The CDR3 loop spans 15 amino acids. CDR3 DNA: TGTGCCTGGACCCCGAACCCTTGGAGGGGAAATGAGCAGTTCTTC. It encodes CAWTPNPWRGNEQFF.

This clone was seen only once. The genes are TRBV27 and TRBJ1-5; D call uncertain. Between the trimmed V and J ends, which lost 5 bases and 2 bases, there was a span of 13 bases. In germline, CDR1 is MNHEY, CDR2 SMNVEV (reference sequence). The CDR3 runs 15 residues. CDR3 in DNA: TGTGCCAGCAGTCCTGCTCTCGAGGGCAATCAGCCCCAGCATTTT. Protein: CASSPALEGNQPQHF.

CDR3 nucleotides: TGTGCCTGGATAGGGGTGGGGCTTGGGGATAAGAATGGCTACACCTTC. It codes for CAWIGVGLGDKNGYTF. V and J are TRBV30 and TRBJ1-2; perhaps TRBD1 as D (5 bases). CDR3 length: 16 amino acids. CDR1 is GTSNPN, CDR2 SVGIG, per germline (reference sequence). Between the trimmed V and J ends, which lost 4 bases and 6 bases, there was a span of 24 bases.